Each of the 20 T cell receptor beta chains below was sequenced from the same sample in a study of response to subunit inactivated influenza vaccine. TCRdb used MiXCR to reprocess the RT-PCR reads, holding one entry per CDR3 protein. The table has 500,000 to 550,000 distinct CDR3 sequences, approximately 7.8% seen once. The material was PBMCs from blood, obtained about 23 months after vaccination. Receptor source: a man aged 45 to 75 who received an inactivated influenza vaccine.

This clonotype has just a few counts. The chain uses TRBV2 and TRBJ1-2; D uncertain. V lost 1 base to trimming and J lost 3 bases, with 6 bases between them. CDR1 SNHLY and CDR2 FYNNEI come from the germline V gene. The CDR3 is 13 amino acids. The CDR3 protein is CASSEDRYYGYTF. Here the CDR3 DNA reads TGTGCCAGCAGTGAAGACCGGTACTATGGCTACACCTTC. The entire variable domain, with the rest obtained from reference TRBV2 and TRBJ1-2, is as follows: EPEVTQTPSHQVTQMGQEVILRCVPISNHLYFYWYRQILGQKVEFLVSFYNNEISEKSEIFDDQFSVERPDGSNFTLKIRSTKLEDSAMYFCASSEDRYYGYTFGSGTRLTVV.

The rearrangement uses TRBV5-1 and TRBJ2-6; no reliable D call. There are 15 residues in the CDR3. Germline CDR1 reads SGHRS; CDR2 reads YFSETQ. Trimming left V 5 bases short and J 2 bases short, with 11 bases between. The CDR3, as DNA: TGCGCCAGCAGGCCCCTTGATGCTGGGGCCAACGTCCTGACTTTC. Amino acids: CASRPLDAGANVLTF.

The rearrangement joins TRBV28 to TRBJ2-7, with TRBD2 matching over 13 bases. V gave up 6 bases and J gave up 3 bases; unmatched junction bases: 8. The germline V gene has CDR1 MDHEN and CDR2 SYDVKM. This CDR3 contains 16 residues. CDR3 amino acids: CASRAQGLAGLYEQYF. Written as DNA, the CDR3 is TGTGCCAGCAGGGCGCAGGGACTAGCGGGACTCTACGAGCAGTACTTC.

DNA of the CDR3: TGTGCCAGCAGCCCCATTAGCGACACCGGGGAGCTGTTTTTT. Translating it yields CASSPISDTGELFF. The V and J genes are TRBV12-3 or TRBV12-4 and TRBJ2-2; tentative D call: TRBD2 (5 bases). The V gene lost 6 bases and the J gene lost 3 bases, with 11 bases spanning the gap. The length of the CDR3 is 14 residues.

V and J are TRBV28 and TRBJ2-7, with 10 bases aligning to TRBD2. CDR1 MDHEN and CDR2 SYDVKM come from the germline V gene. CDR3 size: 14 residues. The ends lost 2 bases at V and 6 bases at J; junction bases unmatched: 4. The CDR3, as DNA: TGTGCCAGCAGTTTAACTAGCGGGATGGGCGAGCAGTACTTC. This translates into CASSLTSGMGEQYF.

This clonotype was seen a handful of times. This chain joins TRBV4-2 and TRBJ2-5; 8 bases are shared with TRBD2. This CDR3 spans 15 amino acids. The junction had 8 bases not matched to a gene; V was cut back by 3 bases and J by 5 bases. Per germline, CDR1 LGHNA and CDR2 YNFKEQ. The CDR3 spells CASSQGTSSLETQYF. The CDR3 DNA follows: TGTGCCAGCAGCCAGGGGACTAGTTCGTTGGAGACCCAGTACTTC.

This clonotype turned up a few times. V gene TRBV12-3 or TRBV12-4 combines with J gene TRBJ2-1; 14 bases are shared with TRBD2. The CDR3 totals 15 residues. The J segment lost 10 bases and the V segment lost 6 bases, leaving 8 bases of the junction unmatched. This CDR3 is CASSLTSGGAREQFF. CDR3 bases: TGTGCCAGCAGCCTGACTAGCGGGGGGGCTCGGGAGCAGTTCTTC.

This clonotype was seen only a few times. CDR3: CASSQAFSRGSYNEQFF. CDR3 in DNA: TGTGCCAGCAGCCAAGCTTTCTCCAGGGGCTCCTACAATGAGCAGTTCTTC. V usage is TRBV14 and J usage is TRBJ2-1, with D perhaps TRBD1 (6 bases). Trimming pared 1 base from V and 0 bases from J, leaving 13 bases between. Germline V CDR1 and CDR2: SGHDN, FVKESK. This CDR3 region has 17 residues.

This chain connects TRBV7-2 to TRBJ1-6; D gene unclear. Trimming took off 1 base at V and 9 bases at J, with 13 bases between the two ends. The CDR3 covers 15 residues. The V gene's germline CDR1 is SGHTA and CDR2 FQGNSA. Written as DNA, the CDR3 is TGTGCCAGCAGCTTAGATGGGGTTGGGAGTTCACCCCTCCACTTT. This codes for CASSLDGVGSSPLHF.

This clonotype has ten or more counts. The rearrangement uses TRBV7-2 and TRBJ2-3; TRBD2 aligns across 8 bases. The J segment lost 8 bases and the V segment lost 5 bases, leaving 9 bases of the junction unmatched. The CDR3 runs 14 residues. CDR1 SGHTA and CDR2 FQGNSA come from the germline V gene. In DNA form, the CDR3 reads TGTGCCAGCAGCCTTGGACTAGCAGGCGGTACGCAGTATTTT. Amino acid sequence: CASSLGLAGGTQYF.

This clonotype was counted a few times. The rearrangement links TRBV12-3 or TRBV12-4 to TRBJ1-3; no firm D call. The CDR3 contains 16 residues. The V end lost 5 bases, the J end lost 0 bases, and 14 bases lay between the germline ends. CDR3 DNA sequence: TGTGCCAGCAGTCCCCAGCAGATTATCTCTGGAAACACCATATATTTT. This encodes CASSPQQIISGNTIYF.

Written as DNA, the CDR3 is TGTGCCAGCAGCTTATGGACAGGGGTTGACAATGAGCAGTTCTTC. Protein product: CASSLWTGVDNEQFF. The gene calls are TRBV11-2 and TRBJ2-1; 9 bases are shared with TRBD1. CDR1 and CDR2 from the germline V gene are SGHAT and FQNNGV. The CDR3 spans 15 residues. Trimming removed 2 bases from V and 5 bases from J; junction bases left unmatched: 4.

V gene TRBV28 combines with J gene TRBJ2-7; 13 nucleotides agree with TRBD2. The J segment lost 2 bases and the V segment lost 2 bases, leaving 9 bases of the junction unmatched. CDR1 MDHEN and CDR2 SYDVKM come from the germline V gene. CDR3 length: 18 residues. The CDR3 nucleotides are TGTGCCAGCAGTTTAATGTGGGGACTAGCGGGGATCACCTACGAGCAGTACTTC. This gives the protein CASSLMWGLAGITYEQYF. Combining the CDR3 with reference TRBV28 and TRBJ2-7 gives the whole variable domain DVKVTQSSRYLVKRTGEKVFLECVQDMDHENMFWYRQDPGLGLRLIYFSYDVKMKEKGDIPEGYSVSREKKERFSLILESASTNQTSMYLCASSLMWGLAGITYEQYFGPGTRLTVT.

This clonotype was picked up a small number of times. The chain couples TRBV11-1 to TRBJ2-4; 8 nucleotides line up with TRBD1. Looked up from germline, CDR1 is SGHAT and CDR2 is FQDESV (reference sequence). The length of the CDR3 is 18 residues. After removal of 5 bases from V and 1 base from J, the junction contained 13 bases not matched to a gene. CDR3 residues: CASSPTPGQEEAKNIQYF. CDR3 DNA sequence: TGTGCCAGCAGCCCTACACCGGGACAGGAGGAGGCCAAAAACATTCAGTACTTC.

This clonotype occurred many times. This sequence joins TRBV27 and TRBJ2-2, with unresolved D. This CDR3 has 14 residues. Germline assignment: CDR1 MNHEY and CDR2 SMNVEV (reference sequence). V lost 3 bases and J lost 2, with 7 bases in between. CDR3 region: CASSFSTNTGELFF. The CDR3 DNA reads TGTGCCAGCAGTTTTTCCACTAACACCGGGGAGCTGTTTTTT.

This clonotype was picked up many times. The rearrangement links TRBV7-6 to TRBJ2-7; possible D gene TRBD2, 5 bases. Trimming shortened V by 1 base and J by 7 bases, and 11 bases separated the two germline ends. Germline loops: CDR1 SGHVS, CDR2 FNYEAQ. The CDR3 has 13 amino acids. The CDR3 nucleotides read TGTGCCAGCAGCTTAGTCGGGGTCGAGGAGCAGTACTTC. Translating gives CASSLVGVEEQYF.

This clonotype was seen ten or more times. The chain has TRBV14 and TRBJ1-1; D gene unclear. Trimming removed 1 base from V and 10 bases from J, with 7 bases in between. Germline assignment: CDR1 SGHDN and CDR2 FVKESK. The CDR3 has 11 residues. The CDR3: CASSQGFGAFF. The DNA for the CDR3 is TGTGCCAGCAGCCAAGGGTTTGGAGCTTTCTTT.

This clonotype has a count of ten or more. The chain's CDR3 is CAWSRGGQQETQYF. The DNA of the CDR3 is TGTGCCTGGAGTAGGGGGGGACAGCAAGAGACCCAGTACTTC. V and J are TRBV30 and TRBJ2-5; either TRBD1 or TRBD2 may fit D (7 bases each). The CDR3 has 14 amino acids. V was shortened by 2 bases and J by 2 bases, with 12 bases between the two germline ends. Germline values: CDR1 GTSNPN, CDR2 SVGIG (reference sequence). The variable domain in full, with the rest retrieved from reference TRBV30 and TRBJ2-5, is SQTIHQWPATLVQPVGSPLSLECTVEGTSNPNLYWYRQAAGRGLQLLFYSVGIGQISSEVPQNLSASRPQDRQFILSSKKLLLSDSGFYLCAWSRGGQQETQYFGPGTRLLVL.

This clonotype has a handful of counts. V usage is TRBV20-1 and J usage is TRBJ1-5, with a weak D call TRBD1 (5 bases). This CDR3 has 15 amino acids. V was pared by 0 bases and J by 7 bases, with 16 bases between. The germline V gene has CDR1 DFQATT and CDR2 SNEGSKA (reference sequence). Here the CDR3 reads CSARDGGWSGQPQHF. CDR3 nucleotides: TGCAGTGCTAGAGATGGGGGATGGTCTGGGCAGCCCCAGCATTTT.

This clonotype was picked up many times. The chain uses TRBV10-3 and TRBJ2-7; D possibly corresponds to TRBD1 (6 bases). Trimming pared 6 bases from V and 2 bases from J, leaving 14 bases between. This CDR3 contains 14 residues. Germline values: CDR1 ENHRY, CDR2 SYGVKD. CDR3 sequence: CAIREPGQTYEQYF. Here the CDR3 DNA reads TGTGCCATCAGGGAGCCCGGACAGACCTACGAGCAGTACTTC.